A selection of T cell receptor beta chains follows, all from one sample in a study of lymphopenia after photon versus proton radiotherapy. Sequencing used immunoSEQ multiplex PCR; TCRdb keeps in-frame clones, though not all of them. Among almost 30,000 clones listed, around nine tenths were seen once. Sequenced here: peripheral blood, sampled from a patient treated with proton-based radiotherapy. These receptors all come from a woman aged 55-70 years with cholangiocarcinoma. Some clones in this sample may be carry-over from other donors' samples. Both conserved end residues are part of each CDR3. Each record gives: D gene, V gene, clone size, J gene, CDR3 DNA, CDR3 protein. A D gene is named only where the DNA matches it firmly. Some rows mark clone size as missing; the rest say once, few, many or name a class of expanded clone.

TRBD2,TRBV7-4,-,TRBJ2-3,TGTGCCAGCAGCTTAATCCTAGCGGGGCCCACAGATACGCAGTATTTT,CASSLILAGPTDTQYF
-,TRBV10-2,-,TRBJ2-3,TGCGCCAGCAGTGAGTCGACAGCAGATACGCAGTATTTT,CASSESTADTQYF
TRBD2,TRBV7-2,-,TRBJ2-3,TGTGCCAGCAGCTTCCGGCGGGGGGGCTTGGATACGCAGTATTTT,CASSFRRGGLDTQYF
-,TRBV11-2,medium-sized,TRBJ1-4,TGTGCCAGCAGGCGAGAGGCGGGAAGTGTGTTTTTT,CASRREAGSVFF
-,TRBV5-1,-,TRBJ1-4,TGCGCCAGCAGCTCCGCGGGACGGAATAATGAAAAACTGTTTTTT,CASSSAGRNNEKLFF
TRBD2,TRBV7-2,-,TRBJ2-1,TGTGCCAGCAGCTTAGAAGTGGGGACTAGCGGGGCCTACAATGAGCAGTTCTTC,CASSLEVGTSGAYNEQFF
-,TRBV25-1,-,TRBJ1-1,TGTGCCAGCAGTGGGGTCACCCCCTGGACTGAAGCTTTCTTT,CASSGVTPWTEAFF
TRBD2,TRBV19,-,TRBJ2-2,TGTGCCAGTAGTATCTCGGTAGCGGGGGGCCCTGGGGAGCTGTTTTTT,CASSISVAGGPGELFF
-,TRBV20-1,-,TRBJ1-4,TGCAGTGCTAGAGCTCGGGAAAAACTGTTTTTT,CSARAREKLFF
-,TRBV14,-,TRBJ1-4,TGTGCCAGCAGTCCCTTTTGGGAAAAACTGTTTTTT,CASSPFWEKLFF
TRBD1,TRBV5-1,-,TRBJ2-2,TGCGCCAGCAGGCCGACAGGGGAAGCTGGGGAGCTGTTTTTT,CASRPTGEAGELFF
TRBD1,TRBV19,few,TRBJ1-2,TGTGCCAGTAACTCTCCGGGACAGAAATATGGCTACACCTTC,CASNSPGQKYGYTF
-,TRBV4-1,-,TRBJ1-1,TGCGCCAGCAGCCAGGCCACAGGTGATTTGTGGATGAACACTGAAGCTTTCTTT,CASSQATGDLWMNTEAFF
-,TRBV19,few,TRBJ2-7,TGTGCCAGTAGTGGGGCTAGCCCCTACGAGCAGTACTTC,CASSGASPYEQYF
TRBD1,TRBV6-5,-,TRBJ1-1,TGTGCCAGCAGTCGAGGGACAGCCTTTAACACTGAAGCTTTCTTT,CASSRGTAFNTEAFF
-,TRBV29-1,-,TRBJ1-3,TGCAGCGTTGAGCAAATCTCTGGAAACACCATATATTTT,CSVEQISGNTIYF
-,TRBV4-2,-,TRBJ1-3,TGTGCCAGCAGCCAAGAAATGGGGCAGGGTCGGAACACCATATATTTT,CASSQEMGQGRNTIYF
-,TRBV5-1,-,TRBJ2-5,TGCGCCAGCAGCTGGGCGACAGCACAAGAGACCCAGTACTTC,CASSWATAQETQYF
-,TRBV20-1,-,TRBJ1-1,TGCAGTGCTAGTGTGAACACTGAAGCTTTCTTT,CSASVNTEAFF
-,TRBV15,-,TRBJ1-6,TGTGCCACCAGCAGAGATGTTTATTCTAATTCACCCCTCCACTTT,CATSRDVYSNSPLHF
TRBD2,TRBV18,-,TRBJ2-1,TGTGCCAGCTCACCCACCCTGTCGGGAGGGCCAAATGAGCAGTTCTTC,CASSPTLSGGPNEQFF
-,TRBV19,-,TRBJ2-3,TGTGCCAGTAGTTCATTGGATACGCAGTATTTT,CASSSLDTQYF
-,TRBV19,-,TRBJ2-2,TGTGCCAGTACCCAGGTCCGGGCAGGCGGCACCGGGGAGCTGTTTTTT,CASTQVRAGGTGELFF
-,TRBV30,-,TRBJ1-2,TGTGCCTGGAGTGTACGGTTGACGGTGTATACCTTC,CAWSVRLTVYTF
-,TRBV9,-,TRBJ2-1,TGTGCCAGCAGCGGAGATTACGAGGGTGAGCAGTTCTTC,CASSGDYEGEQFF
-,TRBV9,-,TRBJ2-5,TGTGCCAGCAGCCCCCGGACAGCCAGCGCAGAGACCCAGTACTTC,CASSPRTASAETQYF
-,TRBV14,-,TRBJ2-7,TGTGCCAGCAGCCAAGGCCTTTACAACGAGCAGTACTTC,CASSQGLYNEQYF